This T cell receptor (beta chain) is from a study of T cell responses to AZD1222 COVID-19 vaccine. Clones were read by immunoSEQ multiplex PCR, and TCRdb kept only the in-frame ones, dropping some. The table records approximately 100,000 clones, about 87% of them present only once. To note about this clone: Antigen unknown.

Study-level points and caveats: There were repertoire samples only from the period after the peak T cell response. Among spike-specific TCRs, nearly half reportedly target unmutated variant regions. With two AZD1222 doses given, Spike-specific TCR breadth and depth both rose. White British ancestry dominated among donors, who included more females, and clonal diversity was possibly underestimated.

CDR1 is MNHEY, CDR2 SMNVEV, per germline (reference sequence). The CDR3 extends over 13 amino acids. V lost 2 bases and J lost 5, with 6 bases in between. Source: peripheral blood, taken on day 0 of AZD1222 vaccination. This clonotype was obtained from an adult in good health. This rearrangement joins TRBV27 to TRBJ2-2; D is perhaps TRBD1 or TRBD2 (5 bases each). This CDR3 is CASSLGGTGELFF. The DNA of the CDR3 is TGTGCCAGCAGTTTAGGGGGAACCGGGGAGCTGTTTTTT.